This TCR beta chain is from a study of blood T cells in healthy people across ages. Regarding the study as a whole: A roughly linear fall in TCR beta diversity per million T cells was seen with increasing age.

Then a second PCR, running about 6 to 12 cycles, was carried out with a sample-barcoded 5' primer and a J-beta primer mix. Each cDNA molecule, via a template-switch adaptor with 12 random nucleotides, was tagged. MiXCR was run by TCRdb on the 5' RACE reads, yielding one entry per CDR3 protein. Among more than 900,000 distinct CDR3 sequences listed, about 23% were seen once. About this clonotype itself: As yet, its antigen is unknown.

V lost 5 bases to trimming and J lost 4 bases, with 18 bases between them. The CDR3 contains 16 residues. The sample also formed part of further work on T cells of mothers and their children.

The sequence was collected from a girl aged 2-9 years in good health. Input material: blood. This chain joins TRBV12-3 or TRBV12-4 and TRBJ2-1; a possible D gene is TRBD1 (6 bases). CDR3 DNA: TGTGCCAGCAGTACCTCCGGACAGCGACCATACAATGAGCAGTTCTTC. It codes for CASSTSGQRPYNEQFF.